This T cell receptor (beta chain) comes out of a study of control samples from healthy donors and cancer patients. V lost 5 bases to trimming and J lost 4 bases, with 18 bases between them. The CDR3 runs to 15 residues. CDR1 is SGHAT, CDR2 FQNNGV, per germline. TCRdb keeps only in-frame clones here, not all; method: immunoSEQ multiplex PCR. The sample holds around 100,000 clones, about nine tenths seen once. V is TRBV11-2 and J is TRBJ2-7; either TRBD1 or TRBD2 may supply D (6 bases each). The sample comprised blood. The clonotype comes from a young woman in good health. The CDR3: CASSRRGASLYEQYF. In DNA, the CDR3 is TGTGCCAGCAGCAGAAGGGGGGCCTCTTTATACGAGCAGTACTTC. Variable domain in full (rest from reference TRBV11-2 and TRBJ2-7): EAGVAQSPRYKIIEKRQSVAFWCNPISGHATLYWYQQILGQGPKLLIQFQNNGVVDDSQLPKDRFSAERLKGVDSTLKIQPAKLEDSAVYLCASSRRGASLYEQYFGPGTRLTVT.